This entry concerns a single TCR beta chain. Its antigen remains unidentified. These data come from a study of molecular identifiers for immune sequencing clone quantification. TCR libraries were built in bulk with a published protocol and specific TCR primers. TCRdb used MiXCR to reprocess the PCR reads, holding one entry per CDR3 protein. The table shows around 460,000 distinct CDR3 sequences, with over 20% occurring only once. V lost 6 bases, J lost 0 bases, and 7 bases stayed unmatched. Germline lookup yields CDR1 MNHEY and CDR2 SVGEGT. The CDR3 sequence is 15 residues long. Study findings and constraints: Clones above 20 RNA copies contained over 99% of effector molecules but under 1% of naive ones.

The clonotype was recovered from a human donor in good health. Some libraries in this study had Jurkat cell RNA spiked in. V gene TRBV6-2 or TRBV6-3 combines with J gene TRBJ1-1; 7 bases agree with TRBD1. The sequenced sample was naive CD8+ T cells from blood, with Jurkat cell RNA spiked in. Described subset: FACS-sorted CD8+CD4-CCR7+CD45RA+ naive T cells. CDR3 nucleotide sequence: TGTGCCAGCAGCAGAAGACAGGGAATGAACACTGAAGCTTTCTTT. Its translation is CASSRRQGMNTEAFF.